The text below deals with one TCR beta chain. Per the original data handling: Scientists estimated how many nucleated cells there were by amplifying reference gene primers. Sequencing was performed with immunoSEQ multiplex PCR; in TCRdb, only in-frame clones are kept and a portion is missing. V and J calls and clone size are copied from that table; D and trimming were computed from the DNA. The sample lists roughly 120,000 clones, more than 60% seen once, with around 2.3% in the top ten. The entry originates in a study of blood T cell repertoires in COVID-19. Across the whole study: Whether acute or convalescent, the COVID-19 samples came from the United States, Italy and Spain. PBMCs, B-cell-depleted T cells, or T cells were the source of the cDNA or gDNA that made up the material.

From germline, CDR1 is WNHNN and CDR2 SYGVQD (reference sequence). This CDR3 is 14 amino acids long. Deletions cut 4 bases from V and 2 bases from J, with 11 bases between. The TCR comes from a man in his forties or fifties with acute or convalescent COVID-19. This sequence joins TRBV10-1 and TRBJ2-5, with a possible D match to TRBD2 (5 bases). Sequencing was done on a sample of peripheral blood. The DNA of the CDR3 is TGCGCCAGCAGTGTTGAAGCGGATCAAGAGACCCAGTACTTC. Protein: CASSVEADQETQYF.